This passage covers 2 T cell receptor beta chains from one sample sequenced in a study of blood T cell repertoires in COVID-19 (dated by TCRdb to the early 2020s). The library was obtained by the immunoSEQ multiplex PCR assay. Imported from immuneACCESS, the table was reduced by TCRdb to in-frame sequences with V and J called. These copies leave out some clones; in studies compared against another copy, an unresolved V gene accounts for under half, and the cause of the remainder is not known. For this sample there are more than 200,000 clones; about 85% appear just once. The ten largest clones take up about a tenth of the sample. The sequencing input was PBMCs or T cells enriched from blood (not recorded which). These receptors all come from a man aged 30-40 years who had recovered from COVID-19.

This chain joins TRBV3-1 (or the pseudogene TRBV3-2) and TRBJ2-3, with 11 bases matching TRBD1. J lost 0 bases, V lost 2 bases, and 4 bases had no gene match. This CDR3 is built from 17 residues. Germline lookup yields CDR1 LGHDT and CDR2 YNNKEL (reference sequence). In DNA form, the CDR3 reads TGTGCCAGCAGCCAACTGGACAGGGGGCCAAGCACAGATACGCAGTATTTT. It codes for CASSQLDRGPSTDTQYF.

For the CDR3, the DNA is TGTGCCACCAGTTCGGCTAGCGGTCCCACAGATACGCAGTATTTT. It is translated as CATSSASGPTDTQYF. The rearrangement joins TRBV24-1 to TRBJ2-3, with 7 bases lining up with TRBD2. This CDR3 contains 15 residues. V lost 6 bases, J lost 2 bases, and 7 bases stayed unmatched. From germline, CDR1 is KGHDR and CDR2 SFDVKD.